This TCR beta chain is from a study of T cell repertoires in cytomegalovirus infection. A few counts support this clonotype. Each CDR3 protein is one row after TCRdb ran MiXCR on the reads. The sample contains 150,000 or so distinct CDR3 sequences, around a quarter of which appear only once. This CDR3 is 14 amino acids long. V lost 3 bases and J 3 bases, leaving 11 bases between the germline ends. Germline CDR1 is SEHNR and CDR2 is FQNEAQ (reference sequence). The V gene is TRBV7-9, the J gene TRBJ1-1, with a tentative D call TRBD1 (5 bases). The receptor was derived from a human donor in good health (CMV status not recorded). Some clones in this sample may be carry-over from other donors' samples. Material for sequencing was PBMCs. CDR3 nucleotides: TGTGCCAGCAGCTTGGTCAGGGAGGACACTGAAGCTTTCTTT. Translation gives CASSLVREDTEAFF.